Below, one T cell receptor (beta chain) is given with its context. This entry belongs to a study of OX40 agonist ivuxolimab in advanced cancers. Here immunoSEQ multiplex PCR was the method, and the copy in TCRdb shows in-frame clones only, minus some. The table has roughly 59,000 clones, over 70% seen once. Germline CDR1 SGHRS, CDR2 YFSETQ. Trimming at V came to 4 bases and at J to 6 bases, leaving 6 bases not matched to a gene. This CDR3 is built from 16 residues. The sequence derives from an adult with an advanced solid tumor such as melanoma, head and neck, liver or kidney cancer. Material: CD4+ or CD8+ T cells sorted from blood, obtained in a trial of the OX40 agonist ivuxolimab. The rearrangement uses TRBV5-1 and TRBJ2-3; 15 bases fit TRBD2. In nucleotides, the CDR3 is TGCGCCAGCAGCACCGGACTAGCGGGGGGGCGGGATACGCAGTATTTT. Encoded protein: CASSTGLAGGRDTQYF. The entire variable domain, with the rest obtained from reference TRBV5-1 and TRBJ2-3, is as follows: KAGVTQTPRYLIKTRGQQVTLSCSPISGHRSVSWYQQTPGQGLQFLFEYFSETQRNKGNFPGRFSGRQFSNSRSEMNVSTLELGDSALYLCASSTGLAGGRDTQYFGPGTRLTVL.